This TCR beta chain is drawn from a study of T cell responses to AZD1222 COVID-19 vaccine. Whole-study results and caveats: Rises in breadth and depth of Spike-specific TCRs came after two AZD1222 doses. Along spike, vaccine-associated CD4 TCRs were found throughout, with dominance at 160-218 and 743-854. Per reports, nearly half of all spike-specific TCRs target regions that are unmutated in variants. Repertoire sampling occurred only after the peak T cell response.

To note about this clone: What it binds is not known.

The repertoire was sequenced with immunoSEQ multiplex PCR; TCRdb's copy has only in-frame clones and lacks some. Of 150,000 to 200,000 clones in the sample, 92% were seen once. Between the trimmed V and J ends, which lost 4 bases and 7 bases, there was a span of 12 bases. Germline loops: CDR1 SGDLS, CDR2 YYNGEE. The CDR3 runs to 13 residues. The chain links TRBV9 to TRBJ2-1, with D possibly being TRBD1 (6 bases). Sequencing was performed on peripheral blood, taken 28 days after the second AZD1222 dose. The source is an adult who received the AZD1222 COVID-19 vaccine. The CDR3 region is CASSQDSINEQFF. For the CDR3, the DNA is TGTGCCAGCAGCCAGGACAGCATTAATGAGCAGTTCTTC.